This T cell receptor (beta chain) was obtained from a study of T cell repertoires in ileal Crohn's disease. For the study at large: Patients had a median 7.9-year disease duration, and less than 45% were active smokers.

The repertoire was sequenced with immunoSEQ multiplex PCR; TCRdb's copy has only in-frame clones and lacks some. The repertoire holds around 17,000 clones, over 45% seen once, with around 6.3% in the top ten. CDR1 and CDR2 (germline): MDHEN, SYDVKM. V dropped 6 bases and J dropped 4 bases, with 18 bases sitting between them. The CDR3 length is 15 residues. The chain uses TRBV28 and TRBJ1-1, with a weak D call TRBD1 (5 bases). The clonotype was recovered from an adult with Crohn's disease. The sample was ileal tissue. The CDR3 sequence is CASRKPQGRGTEAFF. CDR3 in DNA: TGTGCCAGCAGGAAACCCCAGGGTAGGGGCACTGAAGCTTTCTTT.